This T cell receptor (beta chain) is from a study of response to subunit inactivated influenza vaccine. In this sample, this clonotype turned up a few times. Germline V gene lookup returns CDR1 DFQATT and CDR2 SNEGSKA (reference sequence). The germline V and J ends were trimmed by 0 bases and 0 bases, with 10 bases remaining between them. This CDR3 comprises 15 residues. A single record per CDR3 protein comes from TCRdb applying MiXCR to the RT-PCR reads. Of around 600,000 distinct CDR3 sequences in the sample, 10% to 12% are singletons; the top ten hold about 10%. In addition, the sample was reused for a study of T cells expressing NK-cell markers. That report notes: The authors made TCR beta cDNA libraries by 5'RACE template switching. This switching added a universal primer site and UMIs. Seven HCMV-seropositive donors and one seronegative donor made up the eight sequenced donors. Among CD8+ T cells from five or six donors, dominant NKG2C+ clonotypes accounted for roughly 1.0-7.0%.

This TCR was sampled from a man aged 45-65 years who received an inactivated influenza vaccine. J is TRBJ2-3 and V is TRBV20-1; a weak D match, TRBD2 (7 bases). The material sequenced was PBMCs from blood, taken on the day of vaccination. Here the CDR3 DNA reads TGCAGTGCTAGAGAGCGGGGGCGTAGCACAGATACGCAGTATTTT. Amino acids: CSARERGRSTDTQYF.